The entry that follows covers one T cell receptor beta chain sequence. Antigen: not known. These data are taken from a study of early stage breast cancer tumors. Study conclusions and caveats: Commonly generated sequences made up most enriched TCRB sequences shared between patients. Tumors had about 2.3-fold higher T cell density than normal breast. Unsorted bulk genomic DNA sequencing lacked pairing and functional marker data.

Each sample had two DNA replicates, about 0.47 ug blood or roughly 1.4 ug tissue. Assay: immunoSEQ multiplex PCR; the TCRdb copy retains only in-frame clones and omits some. The sample lists more than 60,000 clones; around four fifths were seen once. The junction had 15 bases not matched to a gene; V was cut back by 5 bases and J by 6 bases. The CDR3 sequence is 17 residues long. Germline values: CDR1 SEHNR, CDR2 FQNEAQ (reference sequence). This receptor was taken from a person between 55 and 69 years old with breast cancer. The chain carries TRBV7-9 and TRBJ1-2, with TRBD1 identical over 10 bases. The sequenced sample was blood. The CDR3 here is CASSVGTLGTGVDGYTF. CDR3 in DNA: TGTGCCAGCAGCGTAGGCACACTCGGGACAGGGGTTGATGGCTACACCTTC. The full variable domain, in which reference TRBV7-9 and TRBJ1-2 provide the parts outside the CDR3, is DTGVSQNPRHKITKRGQNVTFRCDPISEHNRLYWYRQTLGQGPEFLTYFQNEAQLEKSRLLSDRFSAERPKGSFSTLEIQRTEQGDSAMYLCASSVGTLGTGVDGYTFGSGTRLTVV.